The 22 T cell receptor beta chains below come from one sample, sequenced in a study of lymphopenia after photon versus proton radiotherapy. Generated by immunoSEQ multiplex PCR, the TCRdb table keeps only in-frame clones and is missing some. The data show 89,000 or so clones, with about 83% seen just once and about 1.3% held by the top ten. The sample was peripheral blood, taken from a patient treated with proton-based radiotherapy. These receptors were taken from a man between 60 and 75 years old with pancreatic cancer.

The chain joins TRBV27 to TRBJ2-3; 14 bases match TRBD2. V shed 6 bases and J 3 bases; nucleotides not matched to a gene: 2. Germline V gene data show CDR1 as MNHEY and CDR2 as SMNVEV (reference sequence). This CDR3 spans 15 amino acids. CDR3 sequence (DNA): TGTGCCAGCAGGACTAGCGGGAGGGAGACAGATACGCAGTATTTT. It encodes CASRTSGRETDTQYF.

The chain has TRBV5-4 and TRBJ2-5, with 9 bases matching TRBD1. This CDR3 comprises 16 residues. With 1 base clipped from V and 5 bases from J, the junction kept 9 bases outside the gene matches. Germline lookup yields CDR1 SGHNT and CDR2 YYREEE (reference sequence). Here the CDR3 reads CASSLSLQGTGETQYF. The CDR3, as DNA: TGTGCCAGCAGCTTGTCCCTACAGGGGACAGGGGAGACCCAGTACTTC.

J is TRBJ2-1 and V is TRBV9; no clear D. The CDR3 length is 13 residues. Germline V gives CDR1 SGDLS, CDR2 YYNGEE. V lost 0 bases and J 5 bases, leaving 6 bases between the germline ends. Written as DNA, the CDR3 is TGTGCCAGCAGCGTAGTTATGGACAATGAGCAGTTCTTC. Its translation is CASSVVMDNEQFF.

This rearrangement joins TRBV9 to TRBJ2-1; maybe TRBD2 (5 bases). This CDR3 spans 14 amino acids. The V end was cut by 2 bases, the J end by 6 bases, with 12 bases between. Germline CDR1 is SGDLS and CDR2 is YYNGEE. The CDR3 DNA is TGTGCCAGCAGCGTGGGGTCACGGGGCAATGAGCAGTTCTTC. Amino acids: CASSVGSRGNEQFF.

The chain uses TRBV28 and TRBJ2-2; no reliable D call. V lost 5 bases and J 2 bases, leaving 15 bases between the germline ends. The CDR3 spans 16 residues. Germline CDR1 reads MDHEN; CDR2 reads SYDVKM. This chain's CDR3 is CASSLLPPPNTGELFF. The CDR3 nucleotides read TGTGCCAGCAGTCTCCTCCCCCCGCCAAACACCGGGGAGCTGTTTTTT.

The chain carries TRBV27 and TRBJ1-1; D gene unclear. The germline gives CDR1 MNHEY, CDR2 SMNVEV (reference sequence). The CDR3 length is 16 residues. Trimming left V 6 bases short and J 4 bases short, with 21 bases between. The CDR3 is CASSLTLIGVSTEAFF. In DNA, the CDR3 is TGTGCCAGCAGCCTTACACTTATTGGGGTGAGCACTGAAGCTTTCTTT.

This clone came up a few times. The chain employs TRBV6-1 and TRBJ1-5; D perhaps matches TRBD1 (5 bases). This CDR3 is 15 amino acids long. The germline V gene encodes CDR1 MNHNS and CDR2 SASEGT. V was pared by 5 bases and J by 4 bases, with 15 bases between. The CDR3 sequence: CASSQDTRGNQPQHF. For the CDR3, the DNA is TGTGCCAGCAGTCAAGATACAAGGGGAAATCAGCCCCAGCATTTT.

This clone appeared once. The rearrangement links TRBV11-2 to TRBJ2-7, with D maybe TRBD1 (6 bases). This CDR3 spans 14 amino acids. The V end lost 1 base, the J end lost 2 bases, and 9 bases lay between the germline ends. The V gene's germline CDR1 is SGHAT and CDR2 FQNNGV. CDR3: CASSLGGPAYEQYF. CDR3 nucleotides: TGTGCCAGCAGCTTAGGGGGGCCCGCCTACGAGCAGTACTTC.

The chain uses TRBV11-2 and TRBJ2-1; 8 bases line up with TRBD2. The V gene's germline CDR1 is SGHAT and CDR2 FQNNGV. The J segment lost 3 bases and the V segment lost 2 bases, leaving 3 bases of the junction unmatched. The CDR3 sequence is 15 residues long. CDR3 residues: CASSLSGSLYNEQFF. CDR3 DNA: TGTGCCAGCAGCTTAAGCGGGAGTCTCTACAATGAGCAGTTCTTC.

The V gene is TRBV5-1, the J gene TRBJ2-5, with 9 bases matching TRBD2. V lost 0 bases and J lost 5; bases outside the gene matches: 2. CDR3 size: 14 residues. Germline V gene data show CDR1 as SGHRS and CDR2 as YFSETQ. The chain's CDR3 is CASSLVSGSETQYF. CDR3 DNA sequence: TGCGCCAGCAGCTTGGTTAGCGGGAGTGAGACCCAGTACTTC.

The rearrangement links TRBV5-1 to TRBJ2-1; 7 positions match TRBD1. Germline V gene sequence: CDR1 SGHRS, CDR2 YFSETQ. The CDR3 loop spans 17 amino acids. V shed 5 bases and J 0 bases; nucleotides not matched to a gene: 11. CDR3 coding DNA: TGCGCCAGCAGTAGTTCAATCCCAGGGGGCTCCTACAATGAGCAGTTCTTC. This translates into CASSSSIPGGSYNEQFF. Based on the CDR3 plus reference TRBV5-1 and TRBJ2-1, the full variable domain is KAGVTQTPRYLIKTRGQQVTLSCSPISGHRSVSWYQQTPGQGLQFLFEYFSETQRNKGNFPGRFSGRQFSNSRSEMNVSTLELGDSALYLCASSSSIPGGSYNEQFFGPGTRLTVL.

This clone showed up just once. The chain uses TRBV19 and TRBJ1-3; possibly TRBD1 for D (6 bases). The germline CDR1 and CDR2 sequences are LNHDA and SQIVND (reference sequence). CDR3 length: 14 amino acids. Trimming took off 10 bases at V and 2 bases at J, with 15 bases between the two ends. This chain's CDR3 is CATMADRTGNTIYF. In nucleotides, the CDR3 is TGTGCCACCATGGCGGACAGAACTGGAAACACCATATATTTT.

This sequence joins TRBV18 and TRBJ1-3; TRBD1 aligns across 7 bases. Germline V lookup: CDR1 KGHSH, CDR2 LQKENI. There are 16 residues in the CDR3. V lost 1 base, J lost 2 bases, and 5 bases stayed unmatched. The CDR3: CASSPQGALPGNTIYF. Written as DNA, the CDR3 is TGTGCCAGCTCACCACAGGGGGCTCTGCCTGGAAACACCATATATTTT.

The chain employs TRBV30 and TRBJ2-1, with 9 bases identical to TRBD1. CDR1 is GTSNPN, CDR2 SVGIG, per germline (reference sequence). The CDR3 has 14 residues. Germline trimming cut 0 bases from V and 6 bases from J; bases unmatched to any gene: 3. CDR3 in DNA: TGTGCCTGGAGTGTAGGGACAGGGCCCAATGAGCAGTTCTTC. Translation: CAWSVGTGPNEQFF. The whole variable domain, remainder taken from reference TRBV30 and TRBJ2-1, is SQTIHQWPATLVQPVGSPLSLECTVEGTSNPNLYWYRQAAGRGLQLLFYSVGIGQISSEVPQNLSASRPQDRQFILSSKKLLLSDSGFYLCAWSVGTGPNEQFFGPGTRLTVL.

The CDR3: CASSRQGADEQFF. In DNA, the CDR3 is TGTGCCAGCAGCCGACAGGGGGCCGATGAGCAGTTCTTC. This rearrangement joins TRBV7-9 to TRBJ2-1; 10 bases match TRBD1. After removal of 5 bases from V and 8 bases from J, the junction contained 3 bases not matched to a gene. This CDR3 region has 13 residues. CDR1 and CDR2 from the germline V gene are SEHNR and FQNEAQ (reference sequence).

The CDR3: CASSLGTSGTSQETQYF. CDR3 nucleotide sequence: TGTGCCAGCTCACTAGGGACTAGCGGGACCAGCCAAGAGACCCAGTACTTC. The rearrangement links TRBV18 to TRBJ2-5; 13 bases align to TRBD2. Trimming at V came to 4 bases and at J to 1 base, leaving 6 bases not matched to a gene. Germline V CDR1 and CDR2: KGHSH, LQKENI. CDR3 length: 17 residues.

The V and J genes are TRBV5-1 and TRBJ2-1; the match to TRBD2 covers 9 bases. Germline CDR1 is SGHRS and CDR2 is YFSETQ. After removal of 4 bases from V and 2 bases from J, the junction contained 10 bases not matched to a gene. The CDR3 totals 17 residues. CDR3 protein: CASSPMASGIAYNEQFF. The CDR3 DNA reads as TGCGCCAGCAGCCCGATGGCTAGCGGGATTGCCTACAATGAGCAGTTCTTC.

The chain joins TRBV2 to TRBJ2-5; 9 bases agree with TRBD2. Germline V gene sequence: CDR1 SNHLY, CDR2 FYNNEI. V shed 6 bases and J 2 bases; nucleotides not matched to a gene: 10. The CDR3 is 16 amino acids. CDR3 in amino acids: CASRDTSGLGQETQYF. The CDR3 coding sequence is TGTGCCAGCAGGGACACTAGCGGGCTGGGGCAAGAGACCCAGTACTTC.

V is TRBV10-3 and J is TRBJ2-5; either TRBD1 or TRBD2 may fit D (5 bases each). The ends were cut back, 6 bases at V and 2 bases at J, with 7 bases in the middle. This CDR3 comprises 12 residues. The germline V gene has CDR1 ENHRY and CDR2 SYGVKD. Here the CDR3 DNA reads TGTGCCATCAGGGGGGAACAAGAGACCCAGTACTTC. Translating it yields CAIRGEQETQYF.

V gene TRBV28 combines with J gene TRBJ2-5; a possible D gene is TRBD1 (6 bases). The V end was cut by 2 bases, the J end by 5 bases, with 15 bases between. The CDR3 is 15 residues long. Germline V gives CDR1 MDHEN, CDR2 SYDVKM. The CDR3 nucleotides read TGTGCCAGCAGTTTAGGCCTCAGGGGCGGCGAGACCCAGTACTTC. This encodes CASSLGLRGGETQYF.

This chain joins TRBV27 and TRBJ2-1; D may correspond to TRBD1 or TRBD2 (5 bases each). CDR1 is MNHEY and CDR2 is SMNVEV in the germline V gene (reference sequence). The CDR3 has 14 amino acids. V was shortened by 2 bases and J by 8 bases, with 13 bases between the two germline ends. The CDR3 reads CASSLGLEGHEQFF. CDR3 coding DNA: TGTGCCAGCAGTTTAGGCCTTGAGGGACATGAGCAGTTCTTC.

The rearrangement links TRBV7-9 to TRBJ2-1, with 7 bases identical to TRBD2. The CDR3 covers 15 residues. V was clipped by 5 bases and J by 5 bases; unmatched bases: 9. The germline V gene encodes CDR1 SEHNR and CDR2 FQNEAQ (reference sequence). The CDR3 nucleotides are TGTGCCAGCAGCGTCAGCGGGGTACAGAACAATGAGCAGTTCTTC. Translated: CASSVSGVQNNEQFF.